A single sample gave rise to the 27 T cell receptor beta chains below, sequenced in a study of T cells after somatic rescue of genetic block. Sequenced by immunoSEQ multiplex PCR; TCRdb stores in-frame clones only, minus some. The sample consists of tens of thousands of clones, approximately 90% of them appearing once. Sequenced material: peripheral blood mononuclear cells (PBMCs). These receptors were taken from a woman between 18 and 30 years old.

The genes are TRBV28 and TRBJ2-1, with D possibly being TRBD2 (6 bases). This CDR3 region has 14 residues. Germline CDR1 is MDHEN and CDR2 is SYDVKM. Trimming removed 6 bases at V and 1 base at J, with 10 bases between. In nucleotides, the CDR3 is TGTGCCAGCAGGTCCCGGGGGTCCTACAATGAGCAGTTCTTC. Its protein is CASRSRGSYNEQFF.

CDR3 loop: CASSLRLAVPNEQFF. CDR3 DNA: TGTGCCAGCAGCTTAAGACTAGCGGTCCCCAATGAGCAGTTCTTC. V usage is TRBV7-8 and J usage is TRBJ2-1; 9 bases line up with TRBD2. CDR1 is SGHVS and CDR2 is FQNEAQ in the germline V gene. CDR3 length equals 15 residues. V was pared by 2 bases and J by 6 bases, with 5 bases of the junction left unmatched.

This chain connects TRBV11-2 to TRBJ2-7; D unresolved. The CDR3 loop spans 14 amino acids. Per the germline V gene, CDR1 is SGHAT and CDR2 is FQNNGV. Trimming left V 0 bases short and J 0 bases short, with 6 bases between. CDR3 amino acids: CASSLERTSYEQYF. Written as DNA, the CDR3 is TGTGCCAGCAGCTTAGAAAGGACCTCCTACGAGCAGTACTTC.

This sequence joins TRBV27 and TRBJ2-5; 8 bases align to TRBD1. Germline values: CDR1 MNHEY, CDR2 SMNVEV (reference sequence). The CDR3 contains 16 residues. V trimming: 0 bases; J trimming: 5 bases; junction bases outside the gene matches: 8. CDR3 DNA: TGTGCCAGCAGTTTATCGGCGGCAGGGGGCCTGGAGACCCAGTACTTC. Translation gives CASSLSAAGGLETQYF.

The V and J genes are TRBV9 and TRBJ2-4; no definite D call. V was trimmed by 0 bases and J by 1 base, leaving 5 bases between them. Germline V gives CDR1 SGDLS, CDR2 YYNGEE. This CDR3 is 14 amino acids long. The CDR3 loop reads CASSVGSAKNIQYF. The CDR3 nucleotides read TGTGCCAGCAGCGTAGGTTCCGCCAAAAACATTCAGTACTTC. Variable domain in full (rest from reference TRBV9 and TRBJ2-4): DSGVTQTPKHLITATGQRVTLRCSPRSGDLSVYWYQQSLDQGLQFLIQYYNGEERAKGNILERFSAQQFPDLHSELNLSSLELGDSALYFCASSVGSAKNIQYFGAGTRLSVL.

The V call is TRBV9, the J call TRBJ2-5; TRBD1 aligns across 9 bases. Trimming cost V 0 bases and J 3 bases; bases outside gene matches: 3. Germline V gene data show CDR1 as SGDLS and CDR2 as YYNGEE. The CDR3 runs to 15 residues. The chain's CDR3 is CASSVVGTGKETQYF. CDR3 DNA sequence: TGTGCCAGCAGCGTAGTCGGGACAGGGAAAGAGACCCAGTACTTC.

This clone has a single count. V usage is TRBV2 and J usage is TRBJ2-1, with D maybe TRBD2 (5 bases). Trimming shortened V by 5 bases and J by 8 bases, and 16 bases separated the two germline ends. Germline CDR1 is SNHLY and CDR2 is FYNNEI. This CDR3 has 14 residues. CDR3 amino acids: CASSLGSGFHEQFF. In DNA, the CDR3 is TGTGCCAGCAGTCTGGGGAGCGGTTTCCATGAGCAGTTCTTC.

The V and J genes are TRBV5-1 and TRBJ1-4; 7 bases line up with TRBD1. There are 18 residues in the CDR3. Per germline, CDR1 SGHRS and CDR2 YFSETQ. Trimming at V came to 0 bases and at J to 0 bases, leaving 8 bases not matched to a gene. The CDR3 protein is CASSLEQGTFATNEKLFF. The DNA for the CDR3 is TGCGCCAGCAGCTTGGAACAGGGGACTTTCGCAACTAATGAAAAACTGTTTTTT.

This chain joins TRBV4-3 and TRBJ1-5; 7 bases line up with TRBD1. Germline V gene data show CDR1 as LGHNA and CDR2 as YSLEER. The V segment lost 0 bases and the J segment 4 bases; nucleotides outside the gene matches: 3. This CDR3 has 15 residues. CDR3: CASSQDRGWNQPQHF. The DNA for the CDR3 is TGCGCCAGCAGCCAAGACAGGGGGTGGAATCAGCCCCAGCATTTT.

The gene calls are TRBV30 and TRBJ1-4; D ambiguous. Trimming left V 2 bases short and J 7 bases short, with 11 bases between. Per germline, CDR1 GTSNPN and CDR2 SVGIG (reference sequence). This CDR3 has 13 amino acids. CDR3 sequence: CAWSLGIFEKLFF. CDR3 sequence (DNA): TGTGCCTGGAGTCTCGGGATTTTTGAAAAACTGTTTTTT.

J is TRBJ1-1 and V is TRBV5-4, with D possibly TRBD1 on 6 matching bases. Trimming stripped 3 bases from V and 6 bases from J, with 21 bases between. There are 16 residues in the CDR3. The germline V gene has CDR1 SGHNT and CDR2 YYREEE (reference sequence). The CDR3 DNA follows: TGTGCCAGCAGCTCCGGAACAGGGTTGAATTCGCCTGAAGCTTTCTTT. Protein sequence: CASSSGTGLNSPEAFF.

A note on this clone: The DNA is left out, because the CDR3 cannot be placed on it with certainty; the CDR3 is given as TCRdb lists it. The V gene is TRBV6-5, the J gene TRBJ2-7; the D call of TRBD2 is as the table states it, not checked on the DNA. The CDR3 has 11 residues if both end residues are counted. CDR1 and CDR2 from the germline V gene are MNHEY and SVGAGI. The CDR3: CASSSSVRQYF.

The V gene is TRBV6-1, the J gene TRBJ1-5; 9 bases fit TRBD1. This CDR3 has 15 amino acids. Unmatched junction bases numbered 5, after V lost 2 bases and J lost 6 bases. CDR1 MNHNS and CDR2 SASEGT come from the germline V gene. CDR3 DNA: TGTGCCAGCAGTGAATCCGGGACAGGGCGTCAGCCCCAGCATTTT. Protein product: CASSESGTGRQPQHF.

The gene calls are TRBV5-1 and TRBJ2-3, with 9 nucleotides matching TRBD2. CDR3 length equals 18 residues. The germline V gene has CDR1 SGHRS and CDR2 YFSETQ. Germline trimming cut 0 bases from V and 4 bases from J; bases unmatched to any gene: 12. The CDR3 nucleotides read TGCGCCAGCAGCTTGGGGGGATGGCTAGCGGGAAAGGCAGATACGCAGTATTTT. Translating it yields CASSLGGWLAGKADTQYF.

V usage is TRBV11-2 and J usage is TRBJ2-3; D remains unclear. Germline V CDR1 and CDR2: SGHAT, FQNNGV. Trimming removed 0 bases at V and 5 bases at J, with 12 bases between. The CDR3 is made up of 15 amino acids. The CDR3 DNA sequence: TGTGCCAGCAGCTTAGATGGGGTTCCTGGAGATACGCAGTATTTT. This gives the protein CASSLDGVPGDTQYF.

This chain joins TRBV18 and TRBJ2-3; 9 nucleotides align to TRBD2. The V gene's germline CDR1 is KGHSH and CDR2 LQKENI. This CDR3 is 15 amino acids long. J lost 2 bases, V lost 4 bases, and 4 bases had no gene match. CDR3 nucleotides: TGTGCCAGCTCACTGGTAGCGGGGGTCACAGATACGCAGTATTTT. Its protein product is CASSLVAGVTDTQYF.

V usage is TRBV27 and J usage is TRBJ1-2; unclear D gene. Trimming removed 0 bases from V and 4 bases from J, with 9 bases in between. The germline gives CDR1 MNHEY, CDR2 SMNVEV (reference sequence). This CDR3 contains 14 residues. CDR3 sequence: CASSLSSQLYGYTF. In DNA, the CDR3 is TGTGCCAGCAGTTTATCGAGTCAACTCTATGGCTACACCTTC.

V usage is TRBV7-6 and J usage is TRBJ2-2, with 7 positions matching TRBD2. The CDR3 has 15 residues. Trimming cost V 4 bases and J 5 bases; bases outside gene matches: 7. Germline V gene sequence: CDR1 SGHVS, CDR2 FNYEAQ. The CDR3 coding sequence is TGTGCCAGCAGCTCCTCGAGCGGGAAGACCGGGGAGCTGTTTTTT. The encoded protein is CASSSSSGKTGELFF.

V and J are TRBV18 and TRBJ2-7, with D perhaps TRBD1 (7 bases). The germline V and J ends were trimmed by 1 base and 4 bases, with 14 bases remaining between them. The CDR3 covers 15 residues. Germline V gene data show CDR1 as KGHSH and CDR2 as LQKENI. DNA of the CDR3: TGTGCCAGCTCACCACAGGGGGCGGCGGGGTACGAGCAGTACTTC. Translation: CASSPQGAAGYEQYF.

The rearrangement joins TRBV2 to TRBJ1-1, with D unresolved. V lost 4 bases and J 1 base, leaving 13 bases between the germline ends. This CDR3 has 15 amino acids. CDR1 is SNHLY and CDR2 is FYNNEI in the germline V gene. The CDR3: CASSVVQTGNTEAFF. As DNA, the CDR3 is TGTGCCAGCAGTGTGGTTCAGACCGGGAACACTGAAGCTTTCTTT.

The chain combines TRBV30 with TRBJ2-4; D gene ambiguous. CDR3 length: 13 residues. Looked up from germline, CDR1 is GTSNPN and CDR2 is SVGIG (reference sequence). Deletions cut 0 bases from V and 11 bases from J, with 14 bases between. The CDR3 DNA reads TGTGCCTGGAGTGTACTAAGCGAGAGCGTTCAGTACTTC. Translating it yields CAWSVLSESVQYF. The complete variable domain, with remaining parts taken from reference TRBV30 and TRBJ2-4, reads SQTIHQWPATLVQPVGSPLSLECTVEGTSNPNLYWYRQAAGRGLQLLFYSVGIGQISSEVPQNLSASRPQDRQFILSSKKLLLSDSGFYLCAWSVLSESVQYFGAGTRLSVL.

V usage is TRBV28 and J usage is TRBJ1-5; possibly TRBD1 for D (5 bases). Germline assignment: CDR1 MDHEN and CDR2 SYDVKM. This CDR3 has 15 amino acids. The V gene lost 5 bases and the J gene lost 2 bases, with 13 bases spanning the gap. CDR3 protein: CASSGQGGGNQPQHF. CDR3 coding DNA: TGTGCCAGCAGTGGCCAGGGAGGGGGCAATCAGCCCCAGCATTTT.

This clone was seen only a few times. Written as DNA, the CDR3 is TGTGCCAGCAGCCAAGAGGACGGGGGATCCTACGAGCAGTACTTC. It is translated as CASSQEDGGSYEQYF. The chain carries TRBV4-2 and TRBJ2-7, with D possibly being TRBD2 (6 bases). Germline V gene data show CDR1 as LGHNA and CDR2 as YNFKEQ. This CDR3 region has 15 residues. V was shortened by 0 bases and J by 1 base, with 10 bases between the two germline ends.

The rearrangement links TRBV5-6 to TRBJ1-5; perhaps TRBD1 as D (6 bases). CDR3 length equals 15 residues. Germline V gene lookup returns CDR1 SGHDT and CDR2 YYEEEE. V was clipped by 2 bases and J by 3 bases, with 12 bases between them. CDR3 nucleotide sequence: TGTGCCAGCAGCTTAGGCAGGGGAAACAATCAGCCCCAGCATTTT. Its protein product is CASSLGRGNNQPQHF.

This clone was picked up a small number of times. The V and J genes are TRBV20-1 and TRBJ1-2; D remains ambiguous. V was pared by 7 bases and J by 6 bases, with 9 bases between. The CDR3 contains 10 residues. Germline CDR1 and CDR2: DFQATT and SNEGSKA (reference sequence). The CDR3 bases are TGCAGTGGCCCCCGGGATGGCTACACCTTC. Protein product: CSGPRDGYTF.

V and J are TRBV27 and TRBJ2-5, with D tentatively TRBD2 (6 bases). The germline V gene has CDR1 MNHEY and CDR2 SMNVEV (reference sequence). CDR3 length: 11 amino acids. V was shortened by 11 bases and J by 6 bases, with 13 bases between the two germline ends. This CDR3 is CAVQGGKTQYF. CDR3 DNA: TGTGCCGTCCAGGGAGGAAAGACCCAGTACTTC.

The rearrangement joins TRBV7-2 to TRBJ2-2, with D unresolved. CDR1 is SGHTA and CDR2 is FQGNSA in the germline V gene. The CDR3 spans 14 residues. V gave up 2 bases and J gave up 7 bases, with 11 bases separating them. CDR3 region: CASSLTDGIGELFF. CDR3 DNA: TGTGCCAGCAGCTTAACCGATGGGATCGGGGAGCTGTTTTTT.